The clone carrying this TCR beta chain was observed many times. Its antigen is not known. The data are from a study of Graves' ophthalmopathy and Graves' hyperthyroidism. Study-wide results and caveats: For predicting ophthalmopathy progression, the model had about 64% sensitivity and approximately 77% specificity. Appearing in blood as well were most expanded thyroid clonotypes above 0.001 frequency. Ophthalmopathy could be told apart from stable hyperthyroidism by a 13-signature model (approximately 91% sensitivity, around 81% specificity).

Germline V CDR1 and CDR2: SGHTS, YDEGEE. V lost 2 bases to trimming and J lost 0 bases, with 8 bases between them. The CDR3 is 15 residues long. None of the included patients had other autoimmune diseases, uncontrolled infections, pregnancy or lactation, as these led to exclusion. For repertoire sequencing, the TCR beta CDR3 regions were amplified from RNA transcripts. An opening RT-PCR round employed HTBI primers and preceded a second-round multiplex PCR. TCRdb re-called the multiplex PCR reads with MiXCR, one entry per CDR3 protein. The table lists about 550,000 distinct CDR3 sequences, less than 40% of them singletons.

Sequenced input: peripheral blood or thyroid tissue (not recorded which). The rearrangement joins TRBV5-8 to TRBJ2-2; D remains ambiguous. This TCR was sampled from an adult man with Graves' hyperthyroidism. CDR3 sequence: CASSFQRANTGELFF. CDR3 sequence (DNA): TGTGCCAGCAGCTTCCAGCGCGCGAACACCGGGGAGCTGTTTTTT.